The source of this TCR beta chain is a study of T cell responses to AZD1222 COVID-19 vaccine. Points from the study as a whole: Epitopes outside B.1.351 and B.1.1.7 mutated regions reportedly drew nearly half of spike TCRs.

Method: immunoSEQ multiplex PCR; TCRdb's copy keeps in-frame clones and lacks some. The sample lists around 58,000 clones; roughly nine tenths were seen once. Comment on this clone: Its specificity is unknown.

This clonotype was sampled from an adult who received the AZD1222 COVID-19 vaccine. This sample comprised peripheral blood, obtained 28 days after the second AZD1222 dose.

CDR3 residues: CASSQGLGVGNSPLHF. CDR3 DNA: TGTGCCAGCAGCCAAGGTTTGGGGGTTGGTAATTCACCCCTCCACTTT. This sequence joins TRBV3-1 (or the pseudogene TRBV3-2) and TRBJ1-6, with D possibly TRBD1 on 5 matching bases. This CDR3 comprises 16 residues. The V gene's germline CDR1 is LGHDT and CDR2 YNNKEL (reference sequence). V was trimmed by 1 base and J by 6 bases, leaving 13 bases between them.